The entry that follows covers one TCR beta chain sequence. Its antigen is unidentified. The source of the sample is a study of shared clonotypes between healthy human individuals. Overall study: Per-donor plates numbered three CD4 naive, three CD4 memory, two CD8 naive and one CD8 memory. Overall study findings and caveats: Naive CD4 clonotype sharing across several donors was around 5%.

Repertoires were generated with immunoSEQ multiplex PCR, while TCRdb's copy carries only in-frame clones and drops some. The table shows about 1.9 million clones, with about 93% occurring only once. CDR1 and CDR2 from the germline V gene are KGHSH and LQKENI. V shed 4 bases and J 1 base; nucleotides not matched to a gene: 5. The CDR3 is 15 amino acids. The naive CD8 fraction comprised CD45RO-negative cells positively selected for CCR7 and excluded terminally differentiated effector memory CD45RA+ cells. All of the donors resided in Nashville, Tennessee, and each was a Caucasian adult. The receptor was isolated from a man in his late teens or twenties in good health. Some clones in this sample may be carry-over from other donors' samples. The gene calls are TRBV18 and TRBJ2-7, with 9 bases matching TRBD1. Sequenced sample: naive CD8+ T cells from PBMCs. Here the CDR3 reads CASSHSDRGSYEQYF. DNA for the CDR3: TGTGCCAGCTCACACTCGGACAGGGGTTCCTACGAGCAGTACTTC. The complete variable domain, with remaining parts taken from reference TRBV18 and TRBJ2-7, reads NAGVMQNPRHLVRRRGQEARLRCSPMKGHSHVYWYRQLPEEGLKFMVYLQKENIIDESGMPKERFSAEFPKEGPSILRIQQVVRGDSAAYFCASSHSDRGSYEQYFGPGTRLTVT.